The 32 T cell receptor beta chains below were found in one sample sequenced in a study of blood T cell repertoires in COVID-19. The table came from immunoSEQ multiplex PCR; TCRdb's copy has only in-frame clones and leaves some out. The table shows about 220,000 clones, with 70% to 85% occurring only once. Sequencing used PBMCs or T cells enriched from blood (not recorded which). All receptors come from a woman in her sixties or seventies who had recovered from COVID-19.

This sequence joins TRBV9 and TRBJ2-3; TRBD2 matches at 9 bases. Germline lookup yields CDR1 SGDLS and CDR2 YYNGEE. This CDR3 comprises 16 residues. Trimming cost V 3 bases and J 6 bases; bases outside gene matches: 11. Here the CDR3 DNA reads TGTGCCAGCAGCGCACTAGCGGCGCGGGGGGGGGATACGCAGTATTTT. This encodes CASSALAARGGDTQYF.

The rearrangement links TRBV29-1 to TRBJ1-5; 7 nucleotides match TRBD1. Unmatched junction bases numbered 7, after V lost 6 bases and J lost 2 bases. Germline loops: CDR1 SQVTM, CDR2 ANQGSEA. CDR3 length equals 14 residues. CDR3 loop: CSVHTGDGNQPQHF. The CDR3 coding sequence is TGCAGCGTCCATACAGGGGATGGCAATCAGCCCCAGCATTTT.

This chain joins TRBV3-1 (or the pseudogene TRBV3-2) and TRBJ2-5; TRBD2 aligns across 8 bases. V shed 2 bases and J 5 bases; nucleotides not matched to a gene: 7. CDR3 size: 15 residues. Germline V gene data show CDR1 as LGHDT and CDR2 as YNNKEL (reference sequence). The CDR3 DNA is TGTGCCAGCAGCCAATTGTTTGGCGGGGGGGAGACCCAGTACTTC. Its protein is CASSQLFGGGETQYF.

Written as DNA, the CDR3 is TGTGCCAGCAGCGACCGGGACAGGGGCGGCTACGAGCAGTACTTC. This gives the protein CASSDRDRGGYEQYF. V gene TRBV7-2 combines with J gene TRBJ2-7; 10 bases match TRBD1. Germline V gene lookup returns CDR1 SGHTA and CDR2 FQGNSA. Losses at the gene ends were 5 bases for V and 3 bases for J; bases not matched to a gene: 7. The CDR3 runs 15 residues.

The chain combines TRBV20-1 with TRBJ2-7; 9 bases align to TRBD1. Germline V gene sequence: CDR1 DFQATT, CDR2 SNEGSKA (reference sequence). The CDR3 runs to 13 residues. With 6 bases clipped from V and 1 base from J, the junction kept 4 bases outside the gene matches. As DNA, the CDR3 is TGCAGTGCGAGTGGACAGGGGTCCTACGAGCAGTACTTC. This encodes CSASGQGSYEQYF.

This rearrangement joins TRBV12-3 or TRBV12-4 to TRBJ1-5; the D gene is possibly TRBD1 (5 bases). Trimming cost V 5 bases and J 5 bases, with 10 bases left between them. The CDR3 sequence is 13 residues long. This CDR3 reads CASSGGGDQPQHF. The DNA of the CDR3 is TGTGCCAGCAGTGGGGGAGGGGATCAGCCCCAGCATTTT.

This chain links TRBV27 with TRBJ2-2, with 11 bases matching TRBD2. V lost 4 bases to trimming and J lost 6 bases; unmatched junction nucleotides: 4. This CDR3 has 15 amino acids. Looked up from germline, CDR1 is MNHEY and CDR2 is SMNVEV (reference sequence). The CDR3 DNA is TGTGCCAGCAGTTCCACTAGCGGGAGCGCCGGGGAGCTGTTTTTT. Its protein product is CASSSTSGSAGELFF.

This chain uses TRBV28 with TRBJ2-7; D gene uncertain. This CDR3 contains 12 residues. Trimming removed 5 bases at V and 4 bases at J, with 9 bases between. The germline V gene has CDR1 MDHEN and CDR2 SYDVKM. This chain's CDR3 is CASSRLYYEQYF. The CDR3 DNA follows: TGTGCCAGCAGTCGCCTATATTACGAGCAGTACTTC.

The CDR3 bases are TGTGCCAGCAGTGAAACAGGATACTCTGGAAACACCATATATTTT. This codes for CASSETGYSGNTIYF. The chain recombines TRBV2 with TRBJ1-3; D possibly corresponds to TRBD1 (5 bases). The CDR3 has 15 amino acids. Germline V gene sequence: CDR1 SNHLY, CDR2 FYNNEI. Trimming left V 2 bases short and J 0 bases short, with 8 bases between.

This clone has just one count. In the same sample, other DNA sequences code for this CDR3. The CDR3 nucleotides read TGTGCCAGCTCACCGAGACAGGGAGCAACTAATGAAAAACTGTTTTTT. As protein: CASSPRQGATNEKLFF. This chain uses TRBV18 with TRBJ1-4, with 7 bases identical to TRBD1. The CDR3 consists of 16 residues. Losses at the gene ends were 3 bases for V and 0 bases for J; bases not matched to a gene: 4. CDR1 and CDR2 from the germline V gene are KGHSH and LQKENI.

The rearrangement links TRBV19 to TRBJ1-5; 8 bases map to TRBD1. CDR1 LNHDA and CDR2 SQIVND come from the germline V gene (reference sequence). The CDR3 covers 15 residues. J was trimmed by 6 bases and V by 3 bases; bases with no gene match: 7. The CDR3 DNA sequence: TGTGCCAGTAGTATGGGGGCACAGGGGGTTCAGCCCCAGCATTTT. This encodes CASSMGAQGVQPQHF. Supplemented by reference TRBV19 and TRBJ1-5, the full variable domain reads DGGITQSPKYLFRKEGQNVTLSCEQNLNHDAMYWYRQDPGQGLRLIYYSQIVNDFQKGDIAEGYSVSREKKESFPLTVTSAQKNPTAFYLCASSMGAQGVQPQHFGDGTRLSIL.

J is TRBJ2-1 and V is TRBV7-9; 9 nucleotides align to TRBD2. Trimming at V came to 1 base and at J to 2 bases, leaving 3 bases not matched to a gene. Germline V gives CDR1 SEHNR, CDR2 FQNEAQ (reference sequence). The CDR3 length is 16 residues. The CDR3: CASSLGGGRAYNEQFF. CDR3 bases: TGTGCCAGCAGCTTAGGTGGCGGGAGGGCCTACAATGAGCAGTTCTTC.

The gene calls are TRBV19 and TRBJ1-4, with D possibly TRBD1 on 6 matching bases. V lost 6 bases, J lost 4 bases, and 15 bases lay in between. From germline, CDR1 is LNHDA and CDR2 SQIVND (reference sequence). The CDR3 is made up of 15 amino acids. CDR3: CASSSNRAFNEKLFF. CDR3 bases: TGTGCCAGTAGCTCGAACAGGGCCTTTAATGAAAAACTGTTTTTT.

This clone was counted between two and nine times. The chain employs TRBV7-8 and TRBJ1-1; 7 nucleotides align to TRBD1. CDR3 size: 15 residues. Germline assignment: CDR1 SGHVS and CDR2 FQNEAQ. Trimming at V came to 5 bases and at J to 2 bases, leaving 8 bases not matched to a gene. The CDR3 DNA sequence: TGTGCCAGCAGCCCAAGGGACAGAACAAACACTGAAGCTTTCTTT. This sequence encodes CASSPRDRTNTEAFF.

This clone was picked up a small number of times. This CDR3 reads CASSRGQGYSNQPQHF. The CDR3 DNA follows: TGTGCCAGCAGCCGGGGACAGGGTTATAGCAATCAGCCCCAGCATTTT. The chain carries TRBV5-8 and TRBJ1-5; 9 nucleotides match TRBD1. The CDR3 sequence is 16 residues long. Trimming took 4 bases from V and 0 from J; bases not matched to a gene: 5. CDR1 and CDR2 (germline): SGHTS, YDEGEE.

In this sample, this clone turned up once. The rearrangement joins TRBV6-4 to TRBJ1-2; D may be TRBD1 (5 bases). The germline V gene encodes CDR1 MRHNA and CDR2 SNTAGT. The CDR3 runs to 10 residues. CDR3: CDRPGYGYTF. The CDR3 DNA follows: TGTGACCGACCAGGGTACGGCTACACCTTC.

This chain links TRBV27 with TRBJ1-2; 7 nucleotides align to TRBD1. CDR3 length: 14 amino acids. Germline V gene lookup returns CDR1 MNHEY and CDR2 SMNVEV (reference sequence). Unmatched junction bases numbered 2, after V lost 1 base and J lost 3 bases. CDR3 residues: CASSLLGGDYGYTF. The CDR3 DNA is TGTGCCAGCAGTTTATTAGGGGGCGACTATGGCTACACCTTC.

The chain joins TRBV7-2 to TRBJ2-4, with D possibly TRBD1 on 5 matching bases. This CDR3 is built from 16 residues. V lost 4 bases, J lost 0 bases, and 13 bases lay in between. Germline V lookup: CDR1 SGHTA, CDR2 FQGNSA. CDR3 sequence reads: CASSSRGATAKNIQYF. The CDR3 DNA sequence: TGTGCCAGCAGCTCCCGTGGGGCGACAGCCAAAAACATTCAGTACTTC.

This chain connects TRBV7-6 to TRBJ2-5, with 7 nucleotides matching TRBD2. Per the germline V gene, CDR1 is SGHVS and CDR2 is FNYEAQ. The CDR3 extends over 15 amino acids. J gave up 2 bases and V 2 bases, and 5 bases lay outside the gene matches. Here the CDR3 DNA reads TGTGCCAGCAGCTTAAGAGCGGGAACTCAAGAGACCCAGTACTTC. This codes for CASSLRAGTQETQYF.

The chain couples TRBV9 to TRBJ1-5, with D possibly TRBD1 on 6 matching bases. Trimming removed 5 bases at V and 7 bases at J, with 16 bases between. Germline V gene data show CDR1 as SGDLS and CDR2 as YYNGEE. CDR3 length: 14 amino acids. The CDR3 sequence is CASSRTGSGQPQHF. CDR3 bases: TGTGCCAGCAGTCGAACAGGGTCGGGCCAGCCCCAGCATTTT.

The chain has TRBV19 and TRBJ1-2; 9 nucleotides line up with TRBD1. The germline CDR1 and CDR2 sequences are LNHDA and SQIVND (reference sequence). CDR3 length: 13 residues. The V segment lost 5 bases and the J segment 7 bases; nucleotides outside the gene matches: 5. CDR3 nucleotides: TGTGCCAGTAGTCCGGGACAGGGTACTGGCTACACCTTC. It is translated as CASSPGQGTGYTF.

The genes are TRBV5-1 and TRBJ2-5; possibly TRBD1 for D (6 bases). The V end lost 2 bases, the J end lost 3 bases, and 14 bases lay between the germline ends. The CDR3 contains 15 residues. Germline V lookup: CDR1 SGHRS, CDR2 YFSETQ. This CDR3 is CASSFRGAGEETQYF. CDR3 DNA: TGCGCCAGCAGCTTCAGAGGGGCAGGGGAAGAGACCCAGTACTTC.

This clone showed up many times. The chain has TRBV5-4 and TRBJ1-2; 9 nucleotides match TRBD1. V shed 4 bases and J 0 bases; nucleotides not matched to a gene: 7. CDR3 length: 16 residues. Germline-derived CDR1 and CDR2 are SGHNT and YYREEE (reference sequence). The CDR3 loop is CASSPGQGTSNYGYTF. For the CDR3, the DNA is TGTGCCAGCAGCCCCGGACAGGGGACCTCTAACTATGGCTACACCTTC. The entire variable domain, with the rest obtained from reference TRBV5-4 and TRBJ1-2, is as follows: ETGVTQSPTHLIKTRGQQVTLRCSSQSGHNTVSWYQQALGQGPQFIFQYYREEENGRGNFPPRFSGLQFPNYSSELNVNALELDDSALYLCASSPGQGTSNYGYTFGSGTRLTVV.

The rearrangement uses TRBV29-1 and TRBJ1-6; D is unclear. Germline CDR1 and CDR2: SQVTM and ANQGSEA. Between the trimmed V and J ends, which lost 4 bases and 8 bases, there was a span of 9 bases. The CDR3 consists of 12 residues. CDR3 region: CSVAYLDSPLHF. As DNA, the CDR3 is TGCAGCGTTGCCTACCTCGATTCACCCCTCCACTTT.

This clone was recorded at least ten times. The chain has TRBV14 and TRBJ1-1; no reliable D call. CDR3 length: 14 amino acids. Trimming took off 1 base at V and 1 base at J, with 7 bases between the two ends. Germline CDR1 and CDR2: SGHDN and FVKESK. This CDR3 reads CASSQVGQNTEAFF. The CDR3 DNA follows: TGTGCCAGCAGCCAAGTGGGCCAGAACACTGAAGCTTTCTTT.

The J gene is TRBJ1-1, the V gene TRBV5-1; maybe TRBD1 (6 bases). The CDR3 consists of 16 residues. The ends were cut back, 0 bases at V and 1 base at J, with 13 bases in the middle. The germline V gene encodes CDR1 SGHRS and CDR2 YFSETQ. The CDR3: CASSLDRERSNTEAFF. The DNA for the CDR3 is TGCGCCAGCAGCTTGGACAGGGAGCGTTCGAACACTGAAGCTTTCTTT.

The chain is built from TRBV7-2 and TRBJ2-7, with 9 bases fitting TRBD1. The V segment lost 5 bases and the J segment 7 bases; nucleotides outside the gene matches: 9. CDR3 length equals 14 residues. Germline values: CDR1 SGHTA, CDR2 FQGNSA. The CDR3 reads CASSPGQGVGEQYF. CDR3 sequence (DNA): TGTGCCAGCAGCCCGGGACAGGGAGTAGGGGAGCAGTACTTC.

The chain recombines TRBV4-1 with TRBJ2-1; 9 positions match TRBD2. CDR3 length: 16 residues. V shed 3 bases, J shed 6 bases, and the junction held 9 bases outside the gene matches. Germline V gene lookup returns CDR1 MGHRA and CDR2 YSYEKL. CDR3 protein: CASSQASGTRANEQFF. The CDR3 nucleotides are TGCGCCAGCAGCCAGGCTAGCGGGACCAGGGCCAATGAGCAGTTCTTC.

The chain carries TRBV5-5 and TRBJ2-1, with D possibly TRBD2 on 5 matching bases. V lost 0 bases and J lost 3, with 13 bases in between. Germline CDR1 SGHKS, CDR2 YYEKEE (reference sequence). The CDR3 loop spans 16 amino acids. The DNA of the CDR3 is TGTGCCAGCAGCTTGGGATTGCGGGCAGGCTACAATGAGCAGTTCTTC. This gives the protein CASSLGLRAGYNEQFF.

The chain couples TRBV5-3 to TRBJ2-7; D may be TRBD2 (9 bases). TRBV5-3 is labeled an ORF, and its function is uncertain. The CDR3 has 21 residues. Trimming shortened V by 2 bases and J by 0 bases, and 30 bases separated the two germline ends. The CDR3 DNA reads as TGTGCCAGAAGCTTCTCCCCCAGGGGGCCGCGGCGGGAGGGGAACTCCTACGAGCAGTACTTC. The encoded protein is CARSFSPRGPRREGNSYEQYF.

The table lists this clone with a count of one. The chain recombines TRBV6-5 with TRBJ1-5, with 8 bases aligning to TRBD1. The germline V gene has CDR1 MNHEY and CDR2 SVGAGI. Trimming cost V 6 bases and J 4 bases; bases outside gene matches: 8. The CDR3 contains 15 residues. CDR3 bases: TGTGCCAGCAGACTAGACAGGGGTGAAAATCAGCCCCAGCATTTT. This encodes CASRLDRGENQPQHF.

The CDR3, as DNA: TGTGCCAGTAGTATAGGGCAAGGGGCGCAGCCCCAGCATTTT. Protein: CASSIGQGAQPQHF. The chain has TRBV19 and TRBJ1-5, with D perhaps TRBD1 (5 bases). Trimming took off 1 base at V and 7 bases at J, with 11 bases between the two ends. CDR1 and CDR2 (germline): LNHDA, SQIVND (reference sequence). This CDR3 has 14 residues.